This TCR beta chain was observed in a study of blood T cell repertoires in COVID-19. On the study more broadly: There were acute and convalescent COVID-19 samples, and they came from the United States, Italy and Spain.

Original processing methods: Estimation of nucleated cell counts was performed using reference gene primer amplification. Libraries were prepared by immunoSEQ multiplex PCR; TCRdb keeps only in-frame clonotypes and omits some of them. V, J and clone size derive from that table, while D and trimming were established from the DNA sequence. The sample includes about 73,000 clones, around 80% of them seen just once. In germline, CDR1 is SGHAT, CDR2 FQNNGV. V trimming: 5 bases; J trimming: 3 bases; junction bases outside the gene matches: 16. The CDR3 length is 17 residues. The clonotype comes from a man aged 80 or over with active or convalescent COVID-19. Specimen: peripheral blood. V and J are TRBV11-2 and TRBJ2-7, with 7 positions matching TRBD2. The chain's CDR3 is CASSPGLVPPSLYEQYF. CDR3 sequence (DNA): TGTGCCAGCAGCCCTGGACTAGTCCCACCTTCACTCTACGAGCAGTACTTC.